This TCR beta chain was obtained from a study of shared clonotypes between healthy human individuals. With respect to this clone: Antigen unknown.

CD4+ cells were split into CD45RA+ naive and CD45RA-negative memory subsets. Findings and caveats of the study: About 4.5% of naive CD4 clonotypes were common to a handful of donors. Even with large depth, rarefaction showed that sorted-subset sequencing was incomplete.

CDR3 length equals 15 residues. The germline CDR1 and CDR2 sequences are ENHRY and SYGVKD. The V gene lost 3 bases and the J gene lost 2 bases, with 11 bases spanning the gap. As handled by the study authors: ImmunoSEQ only sent back junction sequences with no quality scores, so filtering was done differently. Data came from immunoSEQ multiplex PCR; TCRdb stores just in-frame clones and leaves some out. V and J calls and clone size come straight from that table; D and trimming were deduced from the DNA. The table lists approximately 2.4 million clones, under 97% of them singletons. The chain is built from TRBV10-3 and TRBJ1-5; D not certain. Sequencing input: naive CD4+ T cells sorted from blood. Described subset: CD45RA+ positively selected. This TCR was recovered from a man between 18 and 29 years old in good health. CDR3 in DNA: TGTGCCATCAGTGATAAGGGATTGGGCAATCAGCCCCAGCATTTT. This sequence encodes CAISDKGLGNQPQHF.